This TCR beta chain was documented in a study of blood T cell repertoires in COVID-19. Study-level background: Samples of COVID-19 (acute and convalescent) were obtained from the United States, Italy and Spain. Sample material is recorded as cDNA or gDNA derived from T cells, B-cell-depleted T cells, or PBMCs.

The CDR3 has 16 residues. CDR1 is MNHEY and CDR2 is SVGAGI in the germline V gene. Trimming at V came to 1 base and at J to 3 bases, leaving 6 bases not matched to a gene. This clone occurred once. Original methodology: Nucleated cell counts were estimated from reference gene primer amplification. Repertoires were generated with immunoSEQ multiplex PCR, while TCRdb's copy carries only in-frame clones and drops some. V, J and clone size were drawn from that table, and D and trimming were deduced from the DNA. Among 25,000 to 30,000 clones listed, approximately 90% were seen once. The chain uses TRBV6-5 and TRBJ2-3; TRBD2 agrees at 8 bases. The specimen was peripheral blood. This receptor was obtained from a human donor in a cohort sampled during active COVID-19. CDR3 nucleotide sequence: TGTGCCAGCAGTTACTTCCCCGGGGGGGGGACAGATACGCAGTATTTT. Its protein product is CASSYFPGGGTDTQYF.